This TCR beta chain emerged from a study of shared clonotypes between healthy human individuals. Study-wide findings and caveats: Sorted-subset samples were not fully sequenced, rarefaction indicated.

This clone was counted only a few times. Its antigen is not identified. Sequencing was performed with immunoSEQ multiplex PCR; in TCRdb, only in-frame clones are kept and a portion is missing. The sample lists 640,000 or so clones, approximately 75% seen once, with around 2% in the top ten. V gave up 3 bases and J gave up 2 bases, with 7 bases separating them. Germline V CDR1 and CDR2: SGHTA, FQGNSA. This CDR3 comprises 14 residues. The rearrangement uses TRBV7-2 and TRBJ2-2; no clear D. Sequences were obtained from memory CD4+ T cells sorted from blood. Subset of the sample: CD45RA-negative fraction. This TCR came from a woman in her twenties or thirties in good health. The CDR3 protein is CASSFRPNTGELFF. The CDR3 bases are TGTGCCAGCAGCTTTCGGCCAAACACCGGGGAGCTGTTTTTT.